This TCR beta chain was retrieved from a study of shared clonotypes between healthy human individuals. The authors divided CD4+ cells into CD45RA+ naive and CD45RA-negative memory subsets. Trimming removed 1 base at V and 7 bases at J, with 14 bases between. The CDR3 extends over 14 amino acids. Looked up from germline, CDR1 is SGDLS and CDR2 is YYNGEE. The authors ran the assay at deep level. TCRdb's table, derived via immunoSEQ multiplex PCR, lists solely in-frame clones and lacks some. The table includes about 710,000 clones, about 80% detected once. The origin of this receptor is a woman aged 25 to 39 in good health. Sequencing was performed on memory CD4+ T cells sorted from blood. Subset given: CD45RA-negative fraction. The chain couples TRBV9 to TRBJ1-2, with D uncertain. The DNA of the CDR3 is TGTGCCAGCAGCGTATTTGAGCAACCTGGTGGCTACACCTTC. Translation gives CASSVFEQPGGYTF.